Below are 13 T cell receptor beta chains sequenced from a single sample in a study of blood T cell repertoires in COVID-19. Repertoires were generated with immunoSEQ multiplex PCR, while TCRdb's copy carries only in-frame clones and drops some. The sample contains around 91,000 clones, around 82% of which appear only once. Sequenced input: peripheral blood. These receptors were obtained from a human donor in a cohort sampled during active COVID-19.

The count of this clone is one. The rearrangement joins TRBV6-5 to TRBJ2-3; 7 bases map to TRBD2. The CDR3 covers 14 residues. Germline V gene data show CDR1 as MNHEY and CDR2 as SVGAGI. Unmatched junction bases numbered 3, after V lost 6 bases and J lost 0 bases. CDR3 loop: CASRASGSTDTQYF. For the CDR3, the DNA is TGTGCCAGCAGGGCTAGCGGTAGCACAGATACGCAGTATTTT.

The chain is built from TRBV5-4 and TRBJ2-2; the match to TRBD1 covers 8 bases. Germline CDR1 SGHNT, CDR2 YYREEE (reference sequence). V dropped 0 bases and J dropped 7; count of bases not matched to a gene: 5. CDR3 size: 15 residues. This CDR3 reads CASSLAPGGYGELFF. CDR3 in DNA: TGTGCCAGCAGCTTGGCCCCAGGGGGCTACGGGGAGCTGTTTTTT.

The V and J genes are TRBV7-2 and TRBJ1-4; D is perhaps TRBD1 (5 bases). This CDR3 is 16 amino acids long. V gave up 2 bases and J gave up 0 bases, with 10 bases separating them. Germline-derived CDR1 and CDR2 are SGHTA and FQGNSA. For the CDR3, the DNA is TGTGCCAGCAGCTTAAATCCCAGGGCAACTAATGAAAAACTGTTTTTT. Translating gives CASSLNPRATNEKLFF.

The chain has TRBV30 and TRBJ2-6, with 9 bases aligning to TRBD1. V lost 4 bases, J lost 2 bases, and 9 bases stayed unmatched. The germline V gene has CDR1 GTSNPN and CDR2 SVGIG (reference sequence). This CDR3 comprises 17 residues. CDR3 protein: CAWNQGTGFPGANVLTF. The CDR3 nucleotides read TGTGCCTGGAACCAGGGGACAGGGTTTCCTGGGGCCAACGTCCTGACTTTC.

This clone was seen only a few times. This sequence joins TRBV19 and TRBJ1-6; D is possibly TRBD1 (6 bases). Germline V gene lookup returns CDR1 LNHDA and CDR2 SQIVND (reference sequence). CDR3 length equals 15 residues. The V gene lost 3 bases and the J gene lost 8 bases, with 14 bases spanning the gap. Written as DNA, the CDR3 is TGTGCCAGTAGTATTGCAGGGGTGAAGGATTCACCCCTCCACTTT. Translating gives CASSIAGVKDSPLHF.

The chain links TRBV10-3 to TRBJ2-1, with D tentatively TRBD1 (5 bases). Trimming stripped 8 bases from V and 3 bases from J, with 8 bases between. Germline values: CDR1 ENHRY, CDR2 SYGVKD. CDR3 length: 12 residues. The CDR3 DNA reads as TGTGCCATCTCCGACAGCTACAATGAGCAGTTCTTC. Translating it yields CAISDSYNEQFF.

The CDR3 region has the DNA TGTGCCACCAGCGGGGGGGCGGTGGGTGAGCAGTTCTTC. Translation: CATSGGAVGEQFF. The chain combines TRBV15 with TRBJ2-1, with a tentative D call TRBD2 (7 bases). Trimming took 5 bases from V and 9 from J, leaving 14 bases between them. The CDR3 has 13 amino acids. Germline CDR1 reads LNHNV; CDR2 reads YYDKDF (reference sequence).

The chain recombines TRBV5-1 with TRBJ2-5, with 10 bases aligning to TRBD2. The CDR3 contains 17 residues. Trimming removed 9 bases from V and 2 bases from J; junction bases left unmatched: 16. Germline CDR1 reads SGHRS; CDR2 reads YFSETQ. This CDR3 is CATKVGASGLAQETQYF. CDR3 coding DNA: TGCGCCACCAAAGTTGGGGCCTCGGGACTAGCGCAAGAGACCCAGTACTTC.

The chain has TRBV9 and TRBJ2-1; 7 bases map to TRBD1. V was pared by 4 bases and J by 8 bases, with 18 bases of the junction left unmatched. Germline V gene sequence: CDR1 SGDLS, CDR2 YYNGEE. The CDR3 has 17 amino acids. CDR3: CASSLRVQGRVGDEQFF. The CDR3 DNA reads TGTGCCAGCAGCTTAAGGGTACAGGGGCGTGTGGGTGATGAGCAGTTCTTC.

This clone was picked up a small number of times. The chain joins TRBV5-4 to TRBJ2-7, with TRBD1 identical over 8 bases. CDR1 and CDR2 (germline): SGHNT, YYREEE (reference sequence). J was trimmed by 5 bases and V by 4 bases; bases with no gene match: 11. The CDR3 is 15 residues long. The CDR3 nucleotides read TGTGCCAGCAGCGGAGACACAGGGGGTGAAAACGAGCAGTACTTC. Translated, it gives CASSGDTGGENEQYF. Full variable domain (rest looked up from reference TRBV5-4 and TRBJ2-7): ETGVTQSPTHLIKTRGQQVTLRCSSQSGHNTVSWYQQALGQGPQFIFQYYREEENGRGNFPPRFSGLQFPNYSSELNVNALELDDSALYLCASSGDTGGENEQYFGPGTRLTVT.

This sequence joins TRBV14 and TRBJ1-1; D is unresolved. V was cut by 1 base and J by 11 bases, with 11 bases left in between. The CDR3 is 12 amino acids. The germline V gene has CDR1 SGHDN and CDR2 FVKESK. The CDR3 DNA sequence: TGTGCCAGCAGCCAAGTCGGAGGGTTGGCTTTCTTT. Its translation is CASSQVGGLAFF.

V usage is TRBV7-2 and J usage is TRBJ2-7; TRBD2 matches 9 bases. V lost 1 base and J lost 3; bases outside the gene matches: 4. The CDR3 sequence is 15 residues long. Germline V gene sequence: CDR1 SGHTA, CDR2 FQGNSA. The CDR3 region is CASSLVSGSLYEQYF. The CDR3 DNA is TGTGCCAGCAGCTTAGTTAGCGGGAGCCTCTACGAGCAGTACTTC.

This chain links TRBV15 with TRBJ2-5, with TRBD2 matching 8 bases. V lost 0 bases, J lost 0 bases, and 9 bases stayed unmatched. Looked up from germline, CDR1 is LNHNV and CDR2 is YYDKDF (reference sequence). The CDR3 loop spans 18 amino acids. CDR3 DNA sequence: TGTGCCACCAGCAGAGATCCCCCACTAGCGGCTTACCAAGAGACCCAGTACTTC. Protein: CATSRDPPLAAYQETQYF.